This TCR beta chain was identified in a study of blood T cell repertoires in COVID-19. Study-level information: The United States, Italy and Spain provided the acute and convalescent COVID-19 samples. The analysed material was cDNA or gDNA that came from T cells, B-cell-depleted T cells, or PBMCs.

Study processing details: Nucleated cell number was recorded as an estimate derived from reference gene primer amplification. Assay used: immunoSEQ multiplex PCR; TCRdb lists only in-frame clones, some missing. V, J and clone size are taken as reported in that table, and D and trimming were inferred from the DNA itself. Among 200,000 or so clones, roughly 85% were seen once, and the ten largest hold about 5%. Germline loops: CDR1 SGHTA, CDR2 FQGTGA. V gave up 2 bases and J gave up 7 bases, with 12 bases separating them. The CDR3 sequence is 15 residues long. The genes are TRBV7-3 and TRBJ2-6; tentative D call: TRBD1 (6 bases). The sample was peripheral blood. The source of this sequence is a woman aged 25 to 39 with acute or convalescent COVID-19. The CDR3 region is CASSLVQGNANVLTF. DNA for the CDR3: TGTGCCAGCAGCTTAGTACAGGGTAACGCCAACGTCCTGACTTTC.